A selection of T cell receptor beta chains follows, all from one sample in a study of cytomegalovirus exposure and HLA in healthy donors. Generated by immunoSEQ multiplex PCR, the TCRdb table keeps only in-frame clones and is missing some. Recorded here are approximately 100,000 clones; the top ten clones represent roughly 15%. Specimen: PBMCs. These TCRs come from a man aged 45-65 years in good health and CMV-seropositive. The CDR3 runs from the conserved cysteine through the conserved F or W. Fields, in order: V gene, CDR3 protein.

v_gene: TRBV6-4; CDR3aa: CASSDGDTNYGYTF
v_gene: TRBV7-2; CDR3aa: CASSLAREAYEQYF
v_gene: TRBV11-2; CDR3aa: CASSLVSGRDEQYF
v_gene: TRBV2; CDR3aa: CASKLAGDSYEQYF
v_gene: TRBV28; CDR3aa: CASSDWQRSTEAFF
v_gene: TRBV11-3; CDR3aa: CASSLRGQQRSPLHF
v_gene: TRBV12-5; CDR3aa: CASGLPGRTEAFF
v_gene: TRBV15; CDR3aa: CATSRLPGSNQPQHF
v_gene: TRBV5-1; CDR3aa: CASSLGLADPYEQYF
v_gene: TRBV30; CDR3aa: CAWGLQGGITEAFF
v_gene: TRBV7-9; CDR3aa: CASSFELSRYEQYF
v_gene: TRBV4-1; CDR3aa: CASSFPGRIDEQFF
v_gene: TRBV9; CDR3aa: CASSTLAGGRSTDTQYF
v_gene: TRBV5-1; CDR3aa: CASSPSSGINEQFF
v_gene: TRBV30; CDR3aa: CAWGGGRGAGTEAFF
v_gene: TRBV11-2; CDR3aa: CASSLDTLADTYEQYF
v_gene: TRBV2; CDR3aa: CASSVGTEQETQYF
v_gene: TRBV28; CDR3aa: CASSTSGSTDTQYF
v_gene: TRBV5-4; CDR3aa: CASSARGRGQETQYF
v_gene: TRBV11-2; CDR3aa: CASSLTQSWTQAEAFF
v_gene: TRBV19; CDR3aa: CASSIGQTHEQYF
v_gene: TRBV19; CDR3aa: CASSMVAGYNEQFF
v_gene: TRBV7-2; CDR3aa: CASSLLGAAFF
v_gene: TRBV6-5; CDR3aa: CASSKFSGGRGEAFF
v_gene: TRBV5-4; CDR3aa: CASSLTASYGYTF
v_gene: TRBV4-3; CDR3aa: CASSQGLAAQETQYF
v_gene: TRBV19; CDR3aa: CASGGTARGYTF
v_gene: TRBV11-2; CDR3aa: CASSVGQSYEQYF
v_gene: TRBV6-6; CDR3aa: CASSSPGRAFTEAFF
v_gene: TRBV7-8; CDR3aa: CASSSSPGEQYF
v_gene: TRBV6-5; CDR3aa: CASRYSGGELFF
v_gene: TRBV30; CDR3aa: CAWGLGSYGYTF
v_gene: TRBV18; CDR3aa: CASSPPSRTSGGSYEQYF
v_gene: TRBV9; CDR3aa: CASSVDREFFGELFF
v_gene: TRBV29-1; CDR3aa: CSVAGPGTSGTDNEQFF
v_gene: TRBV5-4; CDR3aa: CASSSGRGYTF
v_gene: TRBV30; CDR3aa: CAWTYSFNTEAFF
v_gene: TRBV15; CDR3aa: CATTHLQGPDGELFF
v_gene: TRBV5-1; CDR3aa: CASSSVGRQGTNYGYTF
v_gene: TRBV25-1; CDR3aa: CASSEWEFLPGNTIYF
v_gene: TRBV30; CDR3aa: CAWSPGSSDNEQFF
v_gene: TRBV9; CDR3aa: CASSAGLAAGRGYNEQFF
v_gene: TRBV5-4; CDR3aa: CASSVGGTSGTEQYF
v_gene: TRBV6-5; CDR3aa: CASSYSRGEQFF
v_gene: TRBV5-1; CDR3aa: CASSSAGAGIETHYF
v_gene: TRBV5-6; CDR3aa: CASSLGRDRPYGYTF
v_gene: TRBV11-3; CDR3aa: CASSFRRGSGYNEQFF
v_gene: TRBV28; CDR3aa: CASSFSDQPQHF
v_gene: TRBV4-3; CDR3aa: CASSQDATGRNQPQHF
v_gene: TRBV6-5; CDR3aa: CASSRDSGFYGYTF
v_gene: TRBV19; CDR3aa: CASSSPDRGYEQYF
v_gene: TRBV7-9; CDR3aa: CASSLVSSLEQYF
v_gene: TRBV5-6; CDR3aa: CASSFQNTEAFF
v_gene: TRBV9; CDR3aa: CASSVSSGQGVMNTEAFF